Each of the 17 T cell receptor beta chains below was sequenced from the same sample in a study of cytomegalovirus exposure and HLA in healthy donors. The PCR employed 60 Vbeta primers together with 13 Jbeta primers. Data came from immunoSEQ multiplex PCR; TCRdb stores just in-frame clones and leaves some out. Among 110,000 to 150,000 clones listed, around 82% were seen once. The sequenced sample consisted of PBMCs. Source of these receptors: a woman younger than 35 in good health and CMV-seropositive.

CDR3 loop: CASSLGDRDNSPLHF. CDR3 DNA sequence: TGTGCCAGCAGCTTGGGGGACAGGGATAATTCACCCCTCCACTTT. The genes are TRBV13 and TRBJ1-6, with TRBD1 identical over 9 bases. Germline loops: CDR1 PRHDT, CDR2 FYEKMQ (reference sequence). Unmatched junction bases numbered 2, after V lost 3 bases and J lost 5 bases. The CDR3 has 15 residues. Complete variable domain (other parts from reference TRBV13 and TRBJ1-6): AAGVIQSPRHLIKEKRETATLKCYPIPRHDTVYWYQQGPGQDPQFLISFYEKMQSDKGSIPDRFSAQQFSDYHSELNMSSLELGDSALYFCASSLGDRDNSPLHFGNGTRLTVT.

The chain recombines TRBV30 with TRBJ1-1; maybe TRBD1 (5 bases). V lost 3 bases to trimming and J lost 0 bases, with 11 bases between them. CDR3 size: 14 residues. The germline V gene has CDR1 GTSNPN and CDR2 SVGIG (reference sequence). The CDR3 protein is CAWRVGGVNTEAFF. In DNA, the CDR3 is TGTGCCTGGAGGGTGGGAGGGGTGAACACTGAAGCTTTCTTT. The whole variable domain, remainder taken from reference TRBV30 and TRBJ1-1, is SQTIHQWPATLVQPVGSPLSLECTVEGTSNPNLYWYRQAAGRGLQLLFYSVGIGQISSEVPQNLSASRPQDRQFILSSKKLLLSDSGFYLCAWRVGGVNTEAFFGQGTRLTVV.

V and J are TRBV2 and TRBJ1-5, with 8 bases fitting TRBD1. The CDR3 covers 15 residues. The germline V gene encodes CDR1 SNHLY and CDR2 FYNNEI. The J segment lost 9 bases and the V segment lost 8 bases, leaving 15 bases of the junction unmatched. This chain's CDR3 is CASAIGRQGLRPQHF. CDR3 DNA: TGTGCCAGCGCAATCGGGCGACAGGGGTTGAGGCCCCAGCATTTT.

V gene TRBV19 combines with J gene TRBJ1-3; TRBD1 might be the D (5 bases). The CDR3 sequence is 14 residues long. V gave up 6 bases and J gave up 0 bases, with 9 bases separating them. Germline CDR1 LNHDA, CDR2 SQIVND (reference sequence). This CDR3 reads CASSSDSSGNTIYF. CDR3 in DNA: TGTGCCAGTAGCTCTGACAGCTCTGGAAACACCATATATTTT. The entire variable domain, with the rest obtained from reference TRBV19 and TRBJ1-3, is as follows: DGGITQSPKYLFRKEGQNVTLSCEQNLNHDAMYWYRQDPGQGLRLIYYSQIVNDFQKGDIAEGYSVSREKKESFPLTVTSAQKNPTAFYLCASSSDSSGNTIYFGEGSWLTVV.

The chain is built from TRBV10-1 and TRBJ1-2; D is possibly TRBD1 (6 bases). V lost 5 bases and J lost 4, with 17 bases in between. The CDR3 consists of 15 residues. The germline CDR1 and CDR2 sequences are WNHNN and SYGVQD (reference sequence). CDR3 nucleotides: TGCGCCAGCAGTTCGGGGGCGTGGGAGGGCTATGGCTACACCTTC. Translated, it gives CASSSGAWEGYGYTF.

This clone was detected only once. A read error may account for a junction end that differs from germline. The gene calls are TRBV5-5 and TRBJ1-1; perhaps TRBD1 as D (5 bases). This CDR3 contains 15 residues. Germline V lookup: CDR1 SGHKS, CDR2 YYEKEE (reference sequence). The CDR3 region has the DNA TGTGCCAGCAGGTTGGGGCAGGGATTGAACACTGAAGCTTTCTTT. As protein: CASRLGQGLNTEAFF.

CDR3 amino acids: CASSLETGVGNTEAFF. The CDR3 DNA reads as TGTGCCAGCAGCTTAGAGACAGGGGTGGGGAACACTGAAGCTTTCTTT. This chain connects TRBV11-2 to TRBJ1-1, with 8 bases aligning to TRBD1. J lost 1 base, V lost 0 bases, and 4 bases had no gene match. Germline V gene data show CDR1 as SGHAT and CDR2 as FQNNGV. This CDR3 has 16 residues.

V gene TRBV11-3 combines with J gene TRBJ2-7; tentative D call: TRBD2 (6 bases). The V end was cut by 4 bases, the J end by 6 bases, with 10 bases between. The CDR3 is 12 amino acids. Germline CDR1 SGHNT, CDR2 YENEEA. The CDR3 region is CASSSRGGEQYF. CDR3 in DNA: TGTGCCAGCAGCTCCCGGGGAGGCGAGCAGTACTTC.

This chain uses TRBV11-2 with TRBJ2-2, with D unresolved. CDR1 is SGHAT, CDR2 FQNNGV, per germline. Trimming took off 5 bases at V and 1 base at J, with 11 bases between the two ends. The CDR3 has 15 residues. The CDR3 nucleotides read TGTGCCAGCAGCCCCCTCAAACTGAACACCGGGGAGCTGTTTTTT. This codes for CASSPLKLNTGELFF.

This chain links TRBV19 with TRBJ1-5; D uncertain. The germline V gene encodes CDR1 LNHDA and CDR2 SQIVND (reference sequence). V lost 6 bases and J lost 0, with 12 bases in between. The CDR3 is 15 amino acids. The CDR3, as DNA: TGTGCCAGTAGGGAGGGAGGCTATAGCAATCAGCCCCAGCATTTT. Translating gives CASREGGYSNQPQHF. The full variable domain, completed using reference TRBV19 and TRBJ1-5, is DGGITQSPKYLFRKEGQNVTLSCEQNLNHDAMYWYRQDPGQGLRLIYYSQIVNDFQKGDIAEGYSVSREKKESFPLTVTSAQKNPTAFYLCASREGGYSNQPQHFGDGTRLSIL.

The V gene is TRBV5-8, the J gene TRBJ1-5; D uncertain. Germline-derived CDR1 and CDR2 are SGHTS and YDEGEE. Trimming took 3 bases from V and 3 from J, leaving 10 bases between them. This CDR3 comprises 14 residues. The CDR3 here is CASSSNRYNQPQHF. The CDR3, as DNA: TGTGCCAGCAGCTCCAACAGATACAATCAGCCCCAGCATTTT.

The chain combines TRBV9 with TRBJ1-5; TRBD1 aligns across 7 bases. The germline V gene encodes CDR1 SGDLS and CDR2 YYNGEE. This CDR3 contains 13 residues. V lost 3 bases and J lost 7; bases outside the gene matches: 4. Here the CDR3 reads CASSGQGEQPQHF. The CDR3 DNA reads TGTGCCAGCAGCGGACAGGGAGAGCAGCCCCAGCATTTT.

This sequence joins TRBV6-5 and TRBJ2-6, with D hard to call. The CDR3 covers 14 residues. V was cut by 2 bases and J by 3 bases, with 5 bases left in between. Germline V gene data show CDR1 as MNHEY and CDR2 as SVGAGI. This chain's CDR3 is CASSYSRGANVLTF. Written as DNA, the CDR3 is TGTGCCAGCAGTTACAGCCGTGGGGCCAACGTCCTGACTTTC.

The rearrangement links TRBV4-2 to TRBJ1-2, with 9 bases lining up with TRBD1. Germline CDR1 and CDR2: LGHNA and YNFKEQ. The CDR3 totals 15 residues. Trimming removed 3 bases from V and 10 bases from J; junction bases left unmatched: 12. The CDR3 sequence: CASSQGGQGTLFYTF. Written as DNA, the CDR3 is TGTGCCAGCAGCCAGGGGGGACAGGGCACACTTTTCTACACCTTC.

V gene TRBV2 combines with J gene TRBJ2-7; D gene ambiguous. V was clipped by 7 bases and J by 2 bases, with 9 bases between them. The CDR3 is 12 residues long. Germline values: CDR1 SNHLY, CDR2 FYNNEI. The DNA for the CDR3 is TGTGCCAGCACCCCACATACCTACGAGCAGTACTTC. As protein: CASTPHTYEQYF.

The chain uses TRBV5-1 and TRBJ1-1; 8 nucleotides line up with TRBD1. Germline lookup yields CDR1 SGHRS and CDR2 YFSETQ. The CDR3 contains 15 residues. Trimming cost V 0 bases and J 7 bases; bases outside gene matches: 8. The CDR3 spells CASSLVTTGDGEAFF. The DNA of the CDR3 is TGCGCCAGCAGCTTGGTGACGACAGGGGACGGTGAAGCTTTCTTT.

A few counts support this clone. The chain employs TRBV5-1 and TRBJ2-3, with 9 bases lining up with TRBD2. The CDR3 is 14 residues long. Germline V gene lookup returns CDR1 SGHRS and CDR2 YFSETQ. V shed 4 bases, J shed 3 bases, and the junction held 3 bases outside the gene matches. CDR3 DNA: TGCGCCAGCAGCCGCGGGGGGGCGACAGATACGCAGTATTTT. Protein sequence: CASSRGGATDTQYF. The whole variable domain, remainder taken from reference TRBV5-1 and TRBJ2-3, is KAGVTQTPRYLIKTRGQQVTLSCSPISGHRSVSWYQQTPGQGLQFLFEYFSETQRNKGNFPGRFSGRQFSNSRSEMNVSTLELGDSALYLCASSRGGATDTQYFGPGTRLTVL.